These T cell receptor beta chains were read from a single sample in a study of T-cell memory formation after mild COVID-19. TCRdb ran MiXCR on the 5' RACE reads and lists one entry per CDR3 protein. This table has around 250,000 distinct CDR3 sequences, 16% appearing once. The source material was PBMCs or a T cell subset sorted from them (not recorded which). All receptors come from a man younger than 35 who had mild COVID-19 (a few samples of this study predate the infection). Cell type and time point are not known. Both conserved end residues are part of each CDR3. The D gene is left open where the match is weak. Size is stated for part of the rows, as once, few or many counts, or as a class when the clone is expanded.

D	V	J	length	size	CDR3	DNA
TRBD2	TRBV7-2	TRBJ2-5	17	NA	CASSLGSSGGALGTQYF	TGTGCCAGCAGCTTAGGGTCCTCGGGGGGGGCATTAGGGACCCAGTACTTC
TRBD2	TRBV5-1	TRBJ2-2	17	NA	CASSTETSGHFTGELFF	TGCGCCAGCAGCACGGAGACTAGCGGACACTTCACCGGGGAGCTGTTTTTT
NA	TRBV27	TRBJ1-1	14	NA	CASSLLQGGTEAFF	TGTGCCAGCAGTTTATTGCAGGGAGGCACTGAAGCTTTCTTT
NA	TRBV3-1	TRBJ1-5	15	NA	CASSQDEGLQQPQHF	TGTGCCAGCAGCCAAGATGAAGGGTTACAGCAGCCCCAGCATTTT
TRBD2	TRBV7-2	TRBJ2-5	14	NA	CASSEGLAEGTQYF	TGTGCCAGCAGCGAGGGACTAGCAGAGGGGACCCAGTACTTC
NA	TRBV27	TRBJ1-4	13	many	CASSPRTNEKLFF	TGTGCCAGCAGCCCCCGAACTAATGAAAAACTGTTTTTT
NA	TRBV9	TRBJ1-1	13	few	CASSGNQNTEAFF	TGTGCCAGCTCAGGCAACCAGAACACTGAAGCTTTCTTT
NA	TRBV12-3/TRBV12-4	TRBJ2-5	14	few	CASRPPGGRETQYF	TGTGCCAGCAGGCCTCCCGGGGGGCGAGAGACCCAGTACTTC
NA	TRBV11-2	TRBJ2-2	14	NA	CASSSVFNPGELFF	TGTGCCAGCAGCTCCGTCTTTAATCCTGGGGAGCTGTTTTTT
NA	TRBV24-1	TRBJ2-3	15	NA	CATSDFADWEDTQYF	TGTGCCACCAGTGATTTTGCGGACTGGGAGGATACGCAGTATTTT
TRBD1	TRBV12-3/TRBV12-4	TRBJ2-5	14	NA	CASSLEGAQETQYF	TGTGCCAGCAGTTTAGAGGGGGCACAAGAGACCCAGTACTTC
NA	TRBV12-3/TRBV12-4	TRBJ1-1	12	few	CASNAFLTEAFF	TGTGCCAGCAACGCATTTCTAACTGAAGCTTTCTTT
NA	TRBV5-1	TRBJ1-6	15	NA	CASKIDGGNNSPLHF	TGCGCCAGCAAAATCGACGGCGGAAATAATTCACCCCTCCACTTT
TRBD2	TRBV4-1	TRBJ2-7	18	NA	CASSQDSQAGGLSYEQYF	TGCGCCAGCAGCCAAGATTCCCAAGCGGGGGGACTTTCCTACGAGCAGTACTTC
NA	TRBV18	TRBJ2-1	15	many	CASSPNGGAGDEQFF	TGTGCCAGCTCACCGAATGGGGGGGCCGGGGATGAGCAGTTCTTC
NA	TRBV6-5	TRBJ2-3	10	few	CASSYLKQYF	TGTGCCAGCAGTTACTTGAAGCAGTATTTT
NA	TRBV4-3	TRBJ2-3	17	few	CASSQEGAGTHTDTQYF	TGCGCCAGCAGCCAAGAGGGGGCAGGGACCCACACAGATACGCAGTATTTT
TRBD2	TRBV10-3	TRBJ2-5	14	few	CAIRAGGKQETQYF	TGTGCCATCAGAGCGGGGGGGAAACAAGAGACCCAGTACTTC
NA	TRBV5-1	TRBJ2-7	14	few	CASSEGPSRSEQYF	TGCGCCAGCAGCGAGGGGCCGAGCAGGTCCGAGCAGTACTTC
TRBD2	TRBV7-6	TRBJ2-3	17	many	CASSPILGTSGSDTQYF	TGTGCCAGCAGCCCCATCCTCGGGACTAGTGGATCAGATACGCAGTATTTT
TRBD1	TRBV5-1	TRBJ1-6	16	NA	CASSLQGPGGNSPLHF	TGCGCCAGCAGCTTGCAAGGCCCAGGGGGCAATTCACCCCTCCACTTT
NA	TRBV5-1	TRBJ2-1	14	few	CASSLEVGPNEQFF	TGCGCCAGCAGCTTGGAGGTGGGCCCCAATGAGCAGTTCTTC